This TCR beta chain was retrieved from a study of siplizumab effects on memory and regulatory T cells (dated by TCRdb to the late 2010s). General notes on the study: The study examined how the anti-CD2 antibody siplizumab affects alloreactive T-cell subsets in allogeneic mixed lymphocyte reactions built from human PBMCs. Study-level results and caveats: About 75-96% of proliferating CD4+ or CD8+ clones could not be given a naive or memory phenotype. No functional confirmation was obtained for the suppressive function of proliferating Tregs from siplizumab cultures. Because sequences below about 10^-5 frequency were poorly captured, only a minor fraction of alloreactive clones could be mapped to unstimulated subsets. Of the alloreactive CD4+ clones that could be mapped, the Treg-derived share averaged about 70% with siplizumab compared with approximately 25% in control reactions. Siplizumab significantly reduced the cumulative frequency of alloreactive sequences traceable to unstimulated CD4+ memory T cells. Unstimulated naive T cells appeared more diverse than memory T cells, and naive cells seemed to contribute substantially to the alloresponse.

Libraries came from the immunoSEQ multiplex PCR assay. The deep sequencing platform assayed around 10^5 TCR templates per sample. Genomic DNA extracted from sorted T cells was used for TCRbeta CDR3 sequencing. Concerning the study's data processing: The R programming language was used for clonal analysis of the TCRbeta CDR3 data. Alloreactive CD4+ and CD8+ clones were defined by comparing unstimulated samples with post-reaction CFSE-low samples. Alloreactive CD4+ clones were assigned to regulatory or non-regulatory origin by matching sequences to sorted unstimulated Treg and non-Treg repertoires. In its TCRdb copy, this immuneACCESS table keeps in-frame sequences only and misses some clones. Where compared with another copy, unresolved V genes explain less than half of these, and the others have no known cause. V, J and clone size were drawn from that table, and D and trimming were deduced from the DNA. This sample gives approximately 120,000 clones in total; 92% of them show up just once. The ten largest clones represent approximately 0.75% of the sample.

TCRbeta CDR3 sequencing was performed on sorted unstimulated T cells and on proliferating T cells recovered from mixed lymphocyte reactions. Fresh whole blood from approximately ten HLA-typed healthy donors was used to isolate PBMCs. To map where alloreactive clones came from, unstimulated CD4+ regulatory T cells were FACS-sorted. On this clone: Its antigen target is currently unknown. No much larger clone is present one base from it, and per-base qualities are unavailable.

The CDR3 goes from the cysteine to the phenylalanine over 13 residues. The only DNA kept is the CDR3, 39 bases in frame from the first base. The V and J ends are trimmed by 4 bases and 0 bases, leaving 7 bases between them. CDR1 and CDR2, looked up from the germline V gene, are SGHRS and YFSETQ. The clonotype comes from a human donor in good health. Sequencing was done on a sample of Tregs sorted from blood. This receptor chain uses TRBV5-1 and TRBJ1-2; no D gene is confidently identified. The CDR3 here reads CASSPSTNYGYTF. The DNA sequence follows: TGCGCCAGCAGCCCCAGTACTAACTATGGCTACACCTTC.